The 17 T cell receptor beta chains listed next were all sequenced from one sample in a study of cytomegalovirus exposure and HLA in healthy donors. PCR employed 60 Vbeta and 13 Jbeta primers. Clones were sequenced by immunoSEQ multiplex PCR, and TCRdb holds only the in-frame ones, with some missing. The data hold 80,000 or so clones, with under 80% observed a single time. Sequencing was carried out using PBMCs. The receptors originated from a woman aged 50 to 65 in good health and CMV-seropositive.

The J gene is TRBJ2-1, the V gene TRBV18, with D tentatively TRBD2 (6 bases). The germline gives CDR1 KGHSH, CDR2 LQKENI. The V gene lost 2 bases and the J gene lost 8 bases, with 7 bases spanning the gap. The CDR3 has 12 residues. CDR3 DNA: TGTGCCAGCTCACCAACTAGCTATGAGCAGTTCTTC. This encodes CASSPTSYEQFF.

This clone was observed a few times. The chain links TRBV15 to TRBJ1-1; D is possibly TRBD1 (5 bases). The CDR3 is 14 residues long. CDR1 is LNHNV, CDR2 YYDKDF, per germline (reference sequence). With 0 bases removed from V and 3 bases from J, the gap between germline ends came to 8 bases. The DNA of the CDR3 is TGTGCCACCAGCAGAGACAGGGCGGACACTGAAGCTTTCTTT. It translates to CATSRDRADTEAFF.

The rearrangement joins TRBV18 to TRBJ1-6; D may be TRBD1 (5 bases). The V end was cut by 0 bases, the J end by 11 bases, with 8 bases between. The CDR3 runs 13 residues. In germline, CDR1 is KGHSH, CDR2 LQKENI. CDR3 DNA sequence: TGTGCCAGCTCACCACCCGACAGCGCACCCCTCCACTTT. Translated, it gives CASSPPDSAPLHF.

The chain's CDR3 is CASSLSPQGDQPQHF. The CDR3 bases are TGTGCCAGCAGCTTATCCCCTCAGGGGGATCAGCCCCAGCATTTT. V and J are TRBV13 and TRBJ1-5; 7 bases fit TRBD1. This CDR3 is 15 amino acids long. V dropped 2 bases and J dropped 5; count of bases not matched to a gene: 6. CDR1 and CDR2 from the germline V gene are PRHDT and FYEKMQ (reference sequence).

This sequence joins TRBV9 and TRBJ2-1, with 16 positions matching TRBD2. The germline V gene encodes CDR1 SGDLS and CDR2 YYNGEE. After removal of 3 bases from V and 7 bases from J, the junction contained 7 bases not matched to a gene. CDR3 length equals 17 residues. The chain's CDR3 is CASSGNPGLAGGNEQFF. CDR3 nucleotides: TGTGCCAGCAGCGGTAACCCGGGACTAGCGGGGGGGAATGAGCAGTTCTTC.

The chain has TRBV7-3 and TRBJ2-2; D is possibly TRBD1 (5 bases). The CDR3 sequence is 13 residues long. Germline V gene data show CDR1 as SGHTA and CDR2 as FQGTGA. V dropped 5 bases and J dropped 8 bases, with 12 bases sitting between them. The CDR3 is CASSRQGVGELFF. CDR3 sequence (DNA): TGTGCCAGCAGCCGGCAAGGGGTTGGGGAGCTGTTTTTT. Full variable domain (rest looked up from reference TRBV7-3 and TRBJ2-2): GAGVSQTPSNKVTEKGKYVELRCDPISGHTALYWYRQSLGQGPEFLIYFQGTGAADDSGLPNDRFFAVRPEGSVSTLKIQRTERGDSAVYLCASSRQGVGELFFGEGSRLTVL.

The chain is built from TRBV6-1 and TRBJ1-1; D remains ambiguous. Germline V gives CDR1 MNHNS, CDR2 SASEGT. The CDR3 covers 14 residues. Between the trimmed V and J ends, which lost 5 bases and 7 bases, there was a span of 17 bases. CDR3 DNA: TGTGCCAGCAGTTCCCGGCAGGTTTTGGTTGAAGCTTTCTTT. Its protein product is CASSSRQVLVEAFF.

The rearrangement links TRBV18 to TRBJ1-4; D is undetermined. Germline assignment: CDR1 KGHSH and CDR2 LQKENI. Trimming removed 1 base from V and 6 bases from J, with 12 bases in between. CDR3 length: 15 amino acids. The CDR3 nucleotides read TGTGCCAGCTCACCACGCAACAGAGATGATGAAAAACTGTTTTTT. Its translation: CASSPRNRDDEKLFF.

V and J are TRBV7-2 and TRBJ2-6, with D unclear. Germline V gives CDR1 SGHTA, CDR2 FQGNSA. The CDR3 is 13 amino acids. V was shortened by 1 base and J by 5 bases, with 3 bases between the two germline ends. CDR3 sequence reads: CASSLDRANVLTF. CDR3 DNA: TGTGCCAGCAGCTTAGATAGGGCCAACGTCCTGACTTTC. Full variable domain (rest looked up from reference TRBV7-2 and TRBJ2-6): GAGVSQSPSNKVTEKGKDVELRCDPISGHTALYWYRQSLGQGLEFLIYFQGNSAPDKSGLPSDRFSAERTGGSVSTLTIQRTQQEDSAVYLCASSLDRANVLTFGAGSRLTVL.

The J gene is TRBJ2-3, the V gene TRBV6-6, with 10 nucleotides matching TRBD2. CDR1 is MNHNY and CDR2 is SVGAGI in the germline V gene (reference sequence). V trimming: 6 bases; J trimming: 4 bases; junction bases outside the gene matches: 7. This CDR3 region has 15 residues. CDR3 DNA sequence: TGTGCCAGCAGGGTAGCGGGGGGCTTTTCAGATACGCAGTATTTT. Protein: CASRVAGGFSDTQYF.

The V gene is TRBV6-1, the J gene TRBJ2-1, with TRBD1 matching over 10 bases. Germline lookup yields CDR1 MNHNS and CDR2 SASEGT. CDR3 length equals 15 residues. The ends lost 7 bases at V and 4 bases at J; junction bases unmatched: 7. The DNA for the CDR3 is TGTGCCAGCATCATGGGACAGGGGACGTACAATGAGCAGTTCTTC. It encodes CASIMGQGTYNEQFF.

CDR3 in DNA: TGCGCCAGCAGCTCGGGAACAGGGGATGGCTACACCTTC. Its protein product is CASSSGTGDGYTF. This sequence joins TRBV5-1 and TRBJ1-2, with 7 bases fitting TRBD1. The CDR3 extends over 13 amino acids. V shed 3 bases, J shed 6 bases, and the junction held 5 bases outside the gene matches. The V gene's germline CDR1 is SGHRS and CDR2 YFSETQ.

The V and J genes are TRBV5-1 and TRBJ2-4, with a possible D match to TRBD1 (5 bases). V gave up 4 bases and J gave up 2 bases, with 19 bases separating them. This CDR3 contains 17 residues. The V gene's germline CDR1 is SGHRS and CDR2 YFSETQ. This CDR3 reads CASSADTGPGSKNIQYF. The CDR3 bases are TGCGCCAGCAGCGCGGATACAGGTCCCGGGTCCAAAAACATTCAGTACTTC.

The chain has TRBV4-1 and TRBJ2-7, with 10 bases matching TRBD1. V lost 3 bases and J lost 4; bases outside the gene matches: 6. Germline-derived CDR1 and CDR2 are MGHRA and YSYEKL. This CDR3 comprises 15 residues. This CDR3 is CASSHRDRGLYEQYF. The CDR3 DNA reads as TGCGCCAGCAGCCACCGGGACAGGGGATTATACGAGCAGTACTTC.

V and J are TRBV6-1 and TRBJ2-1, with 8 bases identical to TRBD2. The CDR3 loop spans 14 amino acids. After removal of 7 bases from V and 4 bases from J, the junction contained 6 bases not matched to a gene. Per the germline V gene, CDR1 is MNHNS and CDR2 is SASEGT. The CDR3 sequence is CASTSSGYYNEQFF. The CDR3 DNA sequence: TGTGCCAGCACTTCTAGCGGGTATTACAATGAGCAGTTCTTC.

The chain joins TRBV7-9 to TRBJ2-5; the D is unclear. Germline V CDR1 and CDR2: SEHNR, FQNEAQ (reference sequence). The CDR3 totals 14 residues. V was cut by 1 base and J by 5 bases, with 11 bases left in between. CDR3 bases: TGTGCCAGCAGCTTAGATATTGCGTGGGAGACCCAGTACTTC. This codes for CASSLDIAWETQYF.

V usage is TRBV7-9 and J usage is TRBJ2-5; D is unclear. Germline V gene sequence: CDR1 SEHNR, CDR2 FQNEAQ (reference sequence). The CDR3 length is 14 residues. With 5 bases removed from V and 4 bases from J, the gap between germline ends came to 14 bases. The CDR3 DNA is TGTGCCAGCAGCCCCTACGATGTCGGAGAGACCCAGTACTTC. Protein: CASSPYDVGETQYF.